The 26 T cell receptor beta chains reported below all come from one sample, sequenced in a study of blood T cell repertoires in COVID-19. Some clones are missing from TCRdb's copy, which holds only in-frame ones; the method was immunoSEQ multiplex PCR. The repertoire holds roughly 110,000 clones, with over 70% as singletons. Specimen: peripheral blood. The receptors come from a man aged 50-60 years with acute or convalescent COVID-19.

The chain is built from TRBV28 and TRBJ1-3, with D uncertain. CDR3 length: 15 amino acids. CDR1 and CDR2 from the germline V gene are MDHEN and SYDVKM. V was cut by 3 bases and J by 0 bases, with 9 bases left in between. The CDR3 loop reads CASSFPQISGNTIYF. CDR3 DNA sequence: TGTGCCAGCAGTTTCCCCCAGATCTCTGGAAACACCATATATTTT.

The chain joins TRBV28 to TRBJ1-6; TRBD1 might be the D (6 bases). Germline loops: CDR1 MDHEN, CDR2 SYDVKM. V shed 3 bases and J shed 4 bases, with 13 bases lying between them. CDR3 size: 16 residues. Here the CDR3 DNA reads TGTGCCAGCAGTTTGACGGGACAAACTTATAATTCACCCCTCCACTTT. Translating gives CASSLTGQTYNSPLHF. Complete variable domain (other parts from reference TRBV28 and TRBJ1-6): DVKVTQSSRYLVKRTGEKVFLECVQDMDHENMFWYRQDPGLGLRLIYFSYDVKMKEKGDIPEGYSVSREKKERFSLILESASTNQTSMYLCASSLTGQTYNSPLHFGNGTRLTVT.

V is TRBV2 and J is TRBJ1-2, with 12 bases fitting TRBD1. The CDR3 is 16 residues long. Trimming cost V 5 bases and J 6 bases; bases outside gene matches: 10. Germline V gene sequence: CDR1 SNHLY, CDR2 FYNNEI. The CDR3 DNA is TGTGCCAGCAGTCATATGGGACAGGGGGCCTCACATGGCTACACCTTC. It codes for CASSHMGQGASHGYTF.

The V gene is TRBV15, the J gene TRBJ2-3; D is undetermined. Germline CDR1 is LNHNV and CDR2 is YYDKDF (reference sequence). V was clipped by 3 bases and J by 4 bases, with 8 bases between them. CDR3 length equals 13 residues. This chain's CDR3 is CATSRTWADTQYF. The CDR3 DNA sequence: TGTGCCACCAGCAGGACATGGGCAGATACGCAGTATTTT.

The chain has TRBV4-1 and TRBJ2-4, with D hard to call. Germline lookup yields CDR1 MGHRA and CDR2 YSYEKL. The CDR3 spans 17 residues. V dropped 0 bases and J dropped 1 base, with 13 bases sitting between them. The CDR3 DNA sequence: TGCGCCAGCAGCCAAGACAACACCGTAGCCGCCAAAAACATTCAGTACTTC. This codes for CASSQDNTVAAKNIQYF.

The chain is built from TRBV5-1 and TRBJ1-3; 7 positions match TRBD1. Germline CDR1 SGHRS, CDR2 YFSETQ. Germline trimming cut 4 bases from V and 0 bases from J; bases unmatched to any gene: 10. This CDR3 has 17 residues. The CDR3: CASSPSPGDSSGNTIYF. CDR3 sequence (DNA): TGCGCCAGCAGCCCAAGCCCCGGGGACAGCTCTGGAAACACCATATATTTT.

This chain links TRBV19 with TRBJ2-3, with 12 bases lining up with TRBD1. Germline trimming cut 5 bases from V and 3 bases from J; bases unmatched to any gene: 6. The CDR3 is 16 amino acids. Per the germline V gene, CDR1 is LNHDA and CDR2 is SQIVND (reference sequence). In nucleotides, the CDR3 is TGTGCCAGTAGTCGGGACAGGGGGCTGGGAACAGATACGCAGTATTTT. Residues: CASSRDRGLGTDTQYF.

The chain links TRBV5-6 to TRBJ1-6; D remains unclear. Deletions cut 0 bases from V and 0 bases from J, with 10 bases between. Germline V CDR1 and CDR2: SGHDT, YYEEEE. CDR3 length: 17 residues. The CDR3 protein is CASSLGRASSYNSPLHF. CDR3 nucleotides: TGTGCCAGCAGCTTGGGGCGGGCTAGCTCCTATAATTCACCCCTCCACTTT.

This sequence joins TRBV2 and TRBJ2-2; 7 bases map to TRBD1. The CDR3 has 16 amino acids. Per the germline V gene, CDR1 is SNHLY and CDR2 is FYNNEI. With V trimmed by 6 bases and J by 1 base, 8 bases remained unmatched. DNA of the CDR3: TGTGCCAGCAGCTATCAAGGGACAGTGAACACCGGGGAGCTGTTTTTT. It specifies CASSYQGTVNTGELFF.

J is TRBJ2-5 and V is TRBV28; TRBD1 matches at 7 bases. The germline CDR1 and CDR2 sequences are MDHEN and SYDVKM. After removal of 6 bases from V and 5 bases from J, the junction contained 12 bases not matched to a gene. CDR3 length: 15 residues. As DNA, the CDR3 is TGTGCCAGCAGAGCTAGGGGGCGAAATCGGGAGACCCAGTACTTC. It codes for CASRARGRNRETQYF.

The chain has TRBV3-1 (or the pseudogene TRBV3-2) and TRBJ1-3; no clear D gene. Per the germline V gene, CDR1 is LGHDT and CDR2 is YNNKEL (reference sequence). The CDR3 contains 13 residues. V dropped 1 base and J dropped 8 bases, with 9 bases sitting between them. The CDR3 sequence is CASSQAGVHTIYF. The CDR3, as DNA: TGTGCCAGCAGCCAAGCCGGGGTACACACCATATATTTT.

In DNA form, the CDR3 reads TGTGCCAGCGCAAAGCAGGGGGCGAGCGGCTACACCTTC. Translation gives CASAKQGASGYTF. This chain links TRBV27 with TRBJ1-2; 8 bases align to TRBD1. V trimming: 8 bases; J trimming: 8 bases; junction bases outside the gene matches: 10. CDR3 size: 13 residues. Germline V gene sequence: CDR1 MNHEY, CDR2 SMNVEV (reference sequence).

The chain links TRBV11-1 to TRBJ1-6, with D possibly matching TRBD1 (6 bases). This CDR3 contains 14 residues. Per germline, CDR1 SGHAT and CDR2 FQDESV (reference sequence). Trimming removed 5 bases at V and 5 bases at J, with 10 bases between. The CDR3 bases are TGTGCCAGCAGCCGAACAGGGAATAATTCACCCCTCCACTTT. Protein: CASSRTGNNSPLHF. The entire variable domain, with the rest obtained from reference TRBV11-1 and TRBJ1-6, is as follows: EAEVAQSPRYKITEKSQAVAFWCDPISGHATLYWYRQILGQGPELLVQFQDESVVDDSQLPKDRFSAERLKGVDSTLKIQPAELGDSAMYLCASSRTGNNSPLHFGNGTRLTVT.

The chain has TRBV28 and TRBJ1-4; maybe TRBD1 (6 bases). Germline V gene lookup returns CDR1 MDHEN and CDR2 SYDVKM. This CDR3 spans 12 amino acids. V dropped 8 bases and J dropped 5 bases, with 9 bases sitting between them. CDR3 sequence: CASGQQNEKLFF. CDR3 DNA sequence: TGTGCCAGCGGACAGCAAAATGAAAAACTGTTTTTT.

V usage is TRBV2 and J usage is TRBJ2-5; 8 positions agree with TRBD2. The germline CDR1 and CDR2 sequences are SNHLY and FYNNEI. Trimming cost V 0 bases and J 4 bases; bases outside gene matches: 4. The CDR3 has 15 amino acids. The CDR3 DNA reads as TGTGCCAGCAGTGAAGCCGCTAGCGGGTTAGAGACCCAGTACTTC. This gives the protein CASSEAASGLETQYF.

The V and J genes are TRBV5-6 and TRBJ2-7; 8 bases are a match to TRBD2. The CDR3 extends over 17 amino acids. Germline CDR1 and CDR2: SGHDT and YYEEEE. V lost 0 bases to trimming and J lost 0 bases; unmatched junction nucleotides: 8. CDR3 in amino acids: CASSLGPGLGSSYEQYF. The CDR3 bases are TGTGCCAGCAGCTTGGGGCCGGGACTAGGAAGCTCCTACGAGCAGTACTTC.

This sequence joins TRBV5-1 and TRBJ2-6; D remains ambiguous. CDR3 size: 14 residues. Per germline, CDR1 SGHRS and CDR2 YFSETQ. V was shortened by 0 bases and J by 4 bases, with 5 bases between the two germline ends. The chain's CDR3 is CASSLAEGANVLTF. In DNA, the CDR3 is TGCGCCAGCAGCTTGGCAGAAGGGGCCAACGTCCTGACTTTC. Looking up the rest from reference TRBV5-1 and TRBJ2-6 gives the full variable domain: KAGVTQTPRYLIKTRGQQVTLSCSPISGHRSVSWYQQTPGQGLQFLFEYFSETQRNKGNFPGRFSGRQFSNSRSEMNVSTLELGDSALYLCASSLAEGANVLTFGAGSRLTVL.

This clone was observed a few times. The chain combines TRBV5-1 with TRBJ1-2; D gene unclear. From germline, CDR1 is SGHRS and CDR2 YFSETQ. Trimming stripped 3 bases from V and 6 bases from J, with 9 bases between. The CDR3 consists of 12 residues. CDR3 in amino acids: CASSSPGDGYTF. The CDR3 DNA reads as TGCGCCAGCAGCTCCCCGGGAGATGGCTACACCTTC. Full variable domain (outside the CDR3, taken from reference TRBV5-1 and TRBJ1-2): KAGVTQTPRYLIKTRGQQVTLSCSPISGHRSVSWYQQTPGQGLQFLFEYFSETQRNKGNFPGRFSGRQFSNSRSEMNVSTLELGDSALYLCASSSPGDGYTFGSGTRLTVV.

The CDR3 coding sequence is TGTGCCAGCAGCTGGGGACTAGCGGGGATACAAGAGACCCAGTACTTC. This codes for CASSWGLAGIQETQYF. The chain couples TRBV5-4 to TRBJ2-5; TRBD2 agrees at 13 bases. J gave up 2 bases and V 3 bases, and 4 bases lay outside the gene matches. CDR1 and CDR2 (germline): SGHNT, YYREEE (reference sequence). The CDR3 loop spans 16 amino acids.

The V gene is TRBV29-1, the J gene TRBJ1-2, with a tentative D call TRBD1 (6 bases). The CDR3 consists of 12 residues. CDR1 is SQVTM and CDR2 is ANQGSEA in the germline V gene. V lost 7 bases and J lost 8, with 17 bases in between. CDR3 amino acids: CSAPTGSAGYTF. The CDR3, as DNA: TGCAGCGCTCCTACAGGGTCGGCGGGCTACACCTTC.

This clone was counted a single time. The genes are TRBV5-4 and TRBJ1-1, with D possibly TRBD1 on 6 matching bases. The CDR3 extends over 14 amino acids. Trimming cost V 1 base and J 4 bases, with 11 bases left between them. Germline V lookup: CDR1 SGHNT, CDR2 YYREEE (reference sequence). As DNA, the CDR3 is TGTGCCAGCAGCTTGCAGGGGACGGGCACTGAAGCTTTCTTT. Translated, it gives CASSLQGTGTEAFF.

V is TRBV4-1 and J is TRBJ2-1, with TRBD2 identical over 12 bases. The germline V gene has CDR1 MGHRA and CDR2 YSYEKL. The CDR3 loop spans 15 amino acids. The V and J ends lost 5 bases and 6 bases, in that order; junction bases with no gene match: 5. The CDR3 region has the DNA TGCGCCAGCAGCGACTCTAGCGGGGGGGCCAATGAGCAGTTCTTC. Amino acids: CASSDSSGGANEQFF.

The DNA for the CDR3 is TGTGCCAGCAGCCCCCGTAGCGGGGCGGCGAACACCGGGGAGCTGTTTTTT. Translated: CASSPRSGAANTGELFF. The V and J genes are TRBV9 and TRBJ2-2, with TRBD2 matching 8 bases. Germline V lookup: CDR1 SGDLS, CDR2 YYNGEE. V trimming: 4 bases; J trimming: 0 bases; junction bases outside the gene matches: 8. The CDR3 spans 17 residues.

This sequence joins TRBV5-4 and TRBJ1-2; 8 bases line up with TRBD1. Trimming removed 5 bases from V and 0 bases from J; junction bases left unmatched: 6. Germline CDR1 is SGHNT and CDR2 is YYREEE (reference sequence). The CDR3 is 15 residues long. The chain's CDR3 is CASSPTGGANYGYTF. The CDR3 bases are TGTGCCAGCAGTCCCACAGGGGGAGCTAACTATGGCTACACCTTC.

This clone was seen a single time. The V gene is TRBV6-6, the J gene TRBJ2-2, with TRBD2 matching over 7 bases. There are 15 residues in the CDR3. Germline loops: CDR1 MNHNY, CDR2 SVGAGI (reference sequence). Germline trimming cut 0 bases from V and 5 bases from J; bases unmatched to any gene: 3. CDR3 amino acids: CASSYSAGVTGELFF. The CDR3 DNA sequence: TGTGCCAGCAGTTACTCGGCGGGGGTAACCGGGGAGCTGTTTTTT.

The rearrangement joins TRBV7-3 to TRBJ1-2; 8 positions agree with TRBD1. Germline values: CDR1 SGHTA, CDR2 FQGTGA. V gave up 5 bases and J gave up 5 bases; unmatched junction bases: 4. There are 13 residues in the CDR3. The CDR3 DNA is TGTGCCAGCAGCAACCGGACAGGGTATGGCTACACCTTC. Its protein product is CASSNRTGYGYTF.